The source of this T cell receptor beta chain is a study of blood T cell repertoires in COVID-19. Germline V gene sequence: CDR1 MNHEY, CDR2 SVGEGT. The CDR3 runs to 15 residues. Trimming took 5 bases from V and 4 from J; bases not matched to a gene: 7. Clones were read by immunoSEQ multiplex PCR, and TCRdb kept only the in-frame ones, dropping some. The sample records about 99,000 clones, 79% being singletons. The TCR comes from a woman at least 80 years old with active or convalescent COVID-19. The V gene is TRBV6-2 or TRBV6-3, the J gene TRBJ2-2; 7 positions match TRBD1. The sequenced sample was peripheral blood. CDR3: CASSTTGTSTGELFF. CDR3 DNA: TGTGCCAGCAGTACGACAGGGACGAGCACCGGGGAGCTGTTTTTT.